This TCR beta chain was observed in a study of Ad26.COV2.S vaccination and SARS-CoV-2 variants (dated by TCRdb to the early 2020s). Context from the whole study: Donors in the vaccine arm were drawn from COV1001, a phase I-IIa trial of Ad26.COV2.S in healthy adults that was multicentre, randomized, double-blind and placebo-controlled. Dosing of Ad26.COV2.S was intramuscular, at either 5x10^10 or 1x10^11 viral particles, delivered as one shot or as two shots spaced 56 days apart. TCRbeta repertoire sequencing was used to assess the specificity and breadth of SARS-CoV-2-reactive T cell receptors after Ad26.COV2.S vaccination. A total of around 32 samples were included in the TCR-sequenced set, comprising roughly 19 Ad26.COV2.S vaccine recipients, 5 placebo recipients and 8 SARS-CoV-2 convalescent individuals. Trial participants were randomized into five groups of five, in which low-dose or high-dose Ad26.COV2.S was given once or twice, or placebo was given on both occasions. Investigators did not know the trial group allocation while performing experiments and assessing outcomes.

The treatment or condition label, read with the paper, signifies: over 15 received Ad26.COV2.S at low or high dose, single or two shots; roughly 5 received placebo; per-sample allocation not given. Repertoires of vaccine and placebo recipients were sequenced from samples collected on day 63 after the first injection. In Cohort 1b, about 27 adults aged 18-55 years were enrolled at a single site in Boston, USA, between 29 July and 7 August 2020. Ad26.COV2.S was a replication-incompetent adenovirus type 26 vector expressing a prefusion-stabilized SARS-CoV-2 spike protein from the original Wuhan strain. Remarks on this clone: What antigen it recognizes has not been identified. No quality values exist for individual bases; no much larger clone is one base distant.

TCRbeta CDR3 regions were sequenced with the immunoSEQ Assay. After extraction, genomic DNA underwent amplification by bias-controlled multiplex PCR, followed by high-throughput sequencing. On the authors' methods: To quantify the absolute abundance of every unique TCRbeta CDR3 region, sequences were collapsed and filtered. Usable DNA was measured by amplifying reference genes present in all nucleated cells, and TCRbeta template counts were normalized to that usable DNA to estimate T cell fraction. Repertoire TCRs were annotated as SARS-CoV-2-specific when V gene, CDR3 amino acid sequence and J gene were exactly matched to a known reactive TCR set. The reference SARS-CoV-2 TCR set came from MIRA and was filtered for enrichment in COVID-19-positive ImmuneCODE repertoires, removing public or cross-reactive TCRs. Based on the MIRA antigens, annotated TCRs were further analysed at the level of specific ORF or position within ORF. Breadth was defined as the number of annotated unique rearrangements divided by the total number of unique productive rearrangements, and depth was defined as the summed frequency of the annotated unique rearrangements. Two-sided Wilcoxon rank-sum tests were applied when comparing TCR breadth between groups. TCRdb provides this immuneACCESS table in a form limited to in-frame rearrangements. Some clones are lacking; in checked studies, under half of them reflect an unresolved V gene, and why the rest are absent is not known. Clonal size and the V and J genes are those of that table, whereas D and trimming came from the DNA. This sample is represented by 430,000 or so clones; 89% of them were singletons. The ten largest clones add up to about 2.5% of the sample.

CDR1 and CDR2 are drawn from the germline V gene (reference sequence): LGHDT, YNNKEL. The CDR3 holds 16 amino acids from the cysteine to the phenylalanine. Solely the CDR3 DNA is kept, with 48 bases framed from the first base. V is reduced by 0 bases and J by 0 bases, leaving a spacing of 10 bases between them. Broader findings and caveats from the paper: Spike-specific TCR breadth was higher in Ad26.COV2.S recipients than in placebo recipients (P = 0.0014). Comparing responses between vaccine doses or regimens was not something the study was powered to do. Comparable non-spike TCR breadth was observed between vaccine and placebo recipients, consistent with only spike being contained in the vaccine. After vaccination, spike-specific CD8+ and CD4+ T cell responses were reported to show substantial breadth. According to the authors, total T cell responses may have been underestimated by the TCR breadth and depth analyses.

The sequence is built from TRBV3-1 (or the pseudogene TRBV3-2) and TRBJ2-3; the D gene lacks a confident call. The material was peripheral blood, obtained in a trial of Ad26.COV2.S vaccine versus placebo. This TCR came from a person between 18 and 65 years old who received the Ad26.COV2.S COVID-19 vaccine or a placebo. The CDR3 loop reads CASSQDLARSTDTQYF. The sequenced DNA: TGTGCCAGCAGCCAAGATTTGGCCAGAAGCACAGATACGCAGTATTTT.